This T cell receptor beta chain is drawn from a study of CD8+CD57+ T cells in acquired aplastic anemia. On the study more broadly: Mean DNA quantity obtained from sorted CD4+ and CD8+ cells was about 3.2 ug.

By flow cytometry, patients selected for sequencing had shown an expansion of CD8+CD57+ cells. From germline, CDR1 is ENHRY and CDR2 SYGVKD. Trimming cost V 6 bases and J 2 bases, with 8 bases left between them. The CDR3 has 14 residues. Regarding the study as a whole: Patients and controls were not found to differ significantly in CD8+ Simpson's diversity.

CDR3 and TCR beta VDJ profiling relied on genomic DNA as the template. MiXCR was run by TCRdb on the reads, yielding one entry per CDR3 protein. The data show about 160,000 distinct CDR3 sequences, about 64% seen once. Details on this clonotype: The antigen is not known.

The chain recombines TRBV10-3 with TRBJ1-6, with D tentatively TRBD1 (5 bases). Source material: sorted CD4+, CD8+, or CD8+CD57+ T cells (not recorded which) from PBMCs. The TCR comes from a human donor with aplastic anemia. The CDR3: CAIRPGAYNSPLHF. CDR3 DNA: TGTGCCATCAGACCGGGGGCCTATAATTCACCCCTCCACTTT.